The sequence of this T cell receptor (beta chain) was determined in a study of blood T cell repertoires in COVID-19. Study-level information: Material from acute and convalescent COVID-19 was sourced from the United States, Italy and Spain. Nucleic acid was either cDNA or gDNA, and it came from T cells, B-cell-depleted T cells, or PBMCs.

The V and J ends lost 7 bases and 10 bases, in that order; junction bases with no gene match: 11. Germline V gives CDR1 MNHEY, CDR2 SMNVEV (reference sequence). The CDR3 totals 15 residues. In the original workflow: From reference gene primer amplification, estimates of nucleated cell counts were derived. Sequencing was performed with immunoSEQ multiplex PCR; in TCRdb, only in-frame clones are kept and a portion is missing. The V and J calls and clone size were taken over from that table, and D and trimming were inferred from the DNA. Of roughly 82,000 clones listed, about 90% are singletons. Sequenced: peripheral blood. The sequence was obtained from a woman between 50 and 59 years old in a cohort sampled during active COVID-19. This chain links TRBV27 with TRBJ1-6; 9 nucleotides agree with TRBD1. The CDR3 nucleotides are TGTGCCAGCACCCATCGACAGGGGGGAGGATCACCCCTCCACTTT. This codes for CASTHRQGGGSPLHF.